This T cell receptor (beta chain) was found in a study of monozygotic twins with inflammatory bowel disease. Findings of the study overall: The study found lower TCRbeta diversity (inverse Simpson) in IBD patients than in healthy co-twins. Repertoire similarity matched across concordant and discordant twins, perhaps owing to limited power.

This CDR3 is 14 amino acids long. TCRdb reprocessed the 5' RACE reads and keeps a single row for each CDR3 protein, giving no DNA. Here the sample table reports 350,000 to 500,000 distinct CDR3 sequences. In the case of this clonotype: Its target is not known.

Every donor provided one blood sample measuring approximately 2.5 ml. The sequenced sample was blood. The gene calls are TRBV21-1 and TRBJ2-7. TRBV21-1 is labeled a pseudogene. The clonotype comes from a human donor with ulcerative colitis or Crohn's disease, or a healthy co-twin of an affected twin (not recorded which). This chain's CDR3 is CASSKERLSYEQYF.